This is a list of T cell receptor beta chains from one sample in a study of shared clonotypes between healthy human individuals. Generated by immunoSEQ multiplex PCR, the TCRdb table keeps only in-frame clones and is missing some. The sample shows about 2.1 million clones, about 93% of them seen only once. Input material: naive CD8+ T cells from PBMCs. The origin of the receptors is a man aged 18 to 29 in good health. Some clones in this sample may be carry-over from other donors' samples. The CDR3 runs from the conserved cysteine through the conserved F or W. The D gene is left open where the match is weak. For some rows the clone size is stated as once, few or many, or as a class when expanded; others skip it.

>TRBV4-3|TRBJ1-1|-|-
TGCGCCAGCAGCCAAGATCTTGAGAACACTGAAGCTTTCTTT
CASSQDLENTEAFF
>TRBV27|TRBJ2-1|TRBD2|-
TGTGCCAGCATTTCCGGGACTAGCAATGAGCAGTTCTTC
CASISGTSNEQFF
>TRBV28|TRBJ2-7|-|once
TGTGCCAGCAGGCCCCCCCCCGGGACCCCCTACGAGCAGTACTTC
CASRPPPGTPYEQYF
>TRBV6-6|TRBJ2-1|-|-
TGTGCCAGCAGTTACTTTCAGGGCTCCTACAATGAGCAGTTCTTC
CASSYFQGSYNEQFF
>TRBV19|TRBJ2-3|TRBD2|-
TGTGCCAGTAGTGCAACTAGCGGGAGTTGGACAGATACGCAGTATTTT
CASSATSGSWTDTQYF
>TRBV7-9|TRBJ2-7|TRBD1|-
TGTGCCAGCAGCGATCCTGGGACAGCCTCCTACGAGCAGTACTTC
CASSDPGTASYEQYF
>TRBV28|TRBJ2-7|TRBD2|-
TGTGCCAGCAGTTTAGGACTAGCGGGATACGAGCAGTACTTC
CASSLGLAGYEQYF
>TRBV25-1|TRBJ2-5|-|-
TGTGCCAGCAGTGAATGGAGGACAGAACGGGCGCAAGAGACCCAGTACTTC
CASSEWRTERAQETQYF
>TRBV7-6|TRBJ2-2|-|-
TGTGCCAGCAGCTTATTCACCGGGGAGCTGTTTTTT
CASSLFTGELFF
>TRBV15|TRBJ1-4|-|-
TGTGCCACCAGCAGAGAGTATGTGGACAATGAAGGGAAACTGTTTTTT
CATSREYVDNEGKLFF
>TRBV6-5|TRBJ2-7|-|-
TGTGCCAGCAGCTGGGGAGACACATACGAGCAGTACTTC
CASSWGDTYEQYF
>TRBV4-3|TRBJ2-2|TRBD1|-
TGCGCCAGCAGCCCGATGTTTGGACAGGGGCAAACCGGGGAGCTGTTTTTT
CASSPMFGQGQTGELFF
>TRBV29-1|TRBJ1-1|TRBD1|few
TGCAGCGTTGACAAGACAGGGGGAAGGACTGAAGCTTTCTTT
CSVDKTGGRTEAFF
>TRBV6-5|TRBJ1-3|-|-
TGTGCCAGCAGTTACTCGTTAGGGGACTCTGGAAACACCATATATTTT
CASSYSLGDSGNTIYF
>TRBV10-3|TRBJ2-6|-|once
TGTGCCATCAGTGAAGGGTTCTCTGGGGCCAACGTCCTGACTTTC
CAISEGFSGANVLTF
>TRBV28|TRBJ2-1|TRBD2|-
TGTGCCAGCAGTCCCGGGACTAGCGGGAGGAGGGAGCAGTTCTTC
CASSPGTSGRREQFF
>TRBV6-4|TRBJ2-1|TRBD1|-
TGTGCCAGCAGCGACGGACAGGGGAAAACCTACAATGAGCAGTTCTTC
CASSDGQGKTYNEQFF
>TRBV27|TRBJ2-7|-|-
TGTGCCAGCAGTTTATCGGGGGGGGCTTCGTACGAGCAGTACTTC
CASSLSGGASYEQYF
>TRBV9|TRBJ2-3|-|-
TGTGCCAGCAGCCGCGGGACAGAAATAGATACGCAGTATTTT
CASSRGTEIDTQYF
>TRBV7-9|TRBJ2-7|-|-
TGTGCCAGCAATCCTGGGGGGGGCTCCCACGAGCAGTACTTC
CASNPGGGSHEQYF
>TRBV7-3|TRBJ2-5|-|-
TGTGCCAGCAGTGTCGGCGTCACCAACCAAGAGACCCAGTACTTC
CASSVGVTNQETQYF
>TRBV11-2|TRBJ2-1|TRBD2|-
TGTGCCAGCAGCTTAACAGCGGGAGGGGGAAATGAGCAGTTCTTC
CASSLTAGGGNEQFF
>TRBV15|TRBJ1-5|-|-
TGTGCCACCAGCAGAGTACACCTAGGGAATCAGCCCCAGCATTTT
CATSRVHLGNQPQHF
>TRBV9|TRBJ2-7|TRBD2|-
TGTGCCAGCAGCGCGGGACTAGCGGGAGTCTACGAGCAGTACTTC
CASSAGLAGVYEQYF
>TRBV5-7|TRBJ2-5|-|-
TGTGCCAGCACCCCCACAGACAGGCTGAAAGAGACCCAGTACTTC
CASTPTDRLKETQYF
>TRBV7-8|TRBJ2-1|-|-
TGTGCCAGCATCGACAACACCTCCCAGTTCTTC
CASIDNTSQFF
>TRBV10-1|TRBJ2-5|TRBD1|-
TGCGCCAGCAGTGGGACAGGGTCCCAAGAGACCCAGTACTTC
CASSGTGSQETQYF
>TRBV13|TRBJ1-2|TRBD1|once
TGTGCCAGCAGCCCGGGAGGGACAGGGAGCCGCTATGGCTACACCTTC
CASSPGGTGSRYGYTF
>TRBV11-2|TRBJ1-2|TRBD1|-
TGTGCCAGCAGCCCATCGGACAGGGCTGATTCCCCCTATGGCTACACCTTC
CASSPSDRADSPYGYTF
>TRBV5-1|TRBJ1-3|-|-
TGCGCCAGCAGCTTACTTGGGGCGGCTGGAAACACCATATATTTT
CASSLLGAAGNTIYF
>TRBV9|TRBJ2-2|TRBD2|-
TGTGCCAGCAGCGTTCCTAACGGGAGGTCCGGGACCGGGGAGCTGTTTTTT
CASSVPNGRSGTGELFF
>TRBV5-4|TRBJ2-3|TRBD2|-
TGTGCCAGCAGCCCAGGACTAGCGGGAGGGGGGGGCACAGATACGCAGTATTTT
CASSPGLAGGGGTDTQYF
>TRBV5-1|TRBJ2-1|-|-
TGCGCCAGCAGCTCAGGTTCTGGGGGCTCCTACAATGAGCAGTTCTTC
CASSSGSGGSYNEQFF
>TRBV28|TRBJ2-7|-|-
TGTGCCAGCACATGGACAGGTAGGGGGGTTGAAGAGCAGTACTTC
CASTWTGRGVEEQYF
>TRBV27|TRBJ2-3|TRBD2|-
TGTGCCAGCAGTGGAACTAGCGGAAACACAGATACGCAGTATTTT
CASSGTSGNTDTQYF
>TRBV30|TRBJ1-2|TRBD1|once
TGTGCCTGGAGGTCCCGGGACAGGGGGCCGGGCGGCTACACCTTC
CAWRSRDRGPGGYTF
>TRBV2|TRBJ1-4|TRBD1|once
TGTGCCAGCAGCGCAGGGGGCAGTAATGAAAAACTGTTTTTT
CASSAGGSNEKLFF
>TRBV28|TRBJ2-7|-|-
TGTGCCAGCACACACAGGGGGAGGGCCTACGAGCAGTACTTC
CASTHRGRAYEQYF